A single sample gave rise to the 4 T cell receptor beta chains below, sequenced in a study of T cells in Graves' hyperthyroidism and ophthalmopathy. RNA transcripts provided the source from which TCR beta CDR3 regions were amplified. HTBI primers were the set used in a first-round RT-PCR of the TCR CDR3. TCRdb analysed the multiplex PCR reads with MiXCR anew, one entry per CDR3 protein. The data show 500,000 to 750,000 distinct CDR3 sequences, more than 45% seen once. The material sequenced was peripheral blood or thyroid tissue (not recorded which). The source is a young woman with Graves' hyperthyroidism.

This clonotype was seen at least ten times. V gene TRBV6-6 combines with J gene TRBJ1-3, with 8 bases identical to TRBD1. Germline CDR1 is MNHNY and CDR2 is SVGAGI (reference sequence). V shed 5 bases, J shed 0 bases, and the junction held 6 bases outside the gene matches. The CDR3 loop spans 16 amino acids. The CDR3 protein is CASSTRTGHSGNTIYF. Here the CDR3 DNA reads TGTGCCAGCAGTACACGGACAGGGCACTCTGGAAACACCATATATTTT.

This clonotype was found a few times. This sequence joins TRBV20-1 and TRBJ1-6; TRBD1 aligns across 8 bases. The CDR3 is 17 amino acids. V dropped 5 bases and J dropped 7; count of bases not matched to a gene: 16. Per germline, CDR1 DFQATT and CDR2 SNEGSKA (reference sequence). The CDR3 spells CSAQGDRQGILNSPLHF. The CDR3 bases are TGCAGTGCTCAAGGAGATAGACAGGGGATTTTAAATTCACCCCTCCACTTT.

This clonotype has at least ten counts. Here the CDR3 reads CASSPAGPGGETQYF. As DNA, the CDR3 is TGTGCCAGCAGTCCAGCGGGACCGGGGGGGGAGACCCAGTACTTC. This sequence joins TRBV12-3 or TRBV12-4 and TRBJ2-5; 8 nucleotides align to TRBD2. V shed 5 bases, J shed 5 bases, and the junction held 10 bases outside the gene matches. The CDR3 covers 15 residues.

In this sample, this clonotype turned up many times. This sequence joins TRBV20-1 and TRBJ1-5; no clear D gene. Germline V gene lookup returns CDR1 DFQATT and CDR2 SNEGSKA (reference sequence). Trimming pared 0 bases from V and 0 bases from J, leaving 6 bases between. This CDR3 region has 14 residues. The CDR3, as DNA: TGCAGTGCTAGAGATGTGGTTAGCAATCAGCCCCAGCATTTT. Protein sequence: CSARDVVSNQPQHF.